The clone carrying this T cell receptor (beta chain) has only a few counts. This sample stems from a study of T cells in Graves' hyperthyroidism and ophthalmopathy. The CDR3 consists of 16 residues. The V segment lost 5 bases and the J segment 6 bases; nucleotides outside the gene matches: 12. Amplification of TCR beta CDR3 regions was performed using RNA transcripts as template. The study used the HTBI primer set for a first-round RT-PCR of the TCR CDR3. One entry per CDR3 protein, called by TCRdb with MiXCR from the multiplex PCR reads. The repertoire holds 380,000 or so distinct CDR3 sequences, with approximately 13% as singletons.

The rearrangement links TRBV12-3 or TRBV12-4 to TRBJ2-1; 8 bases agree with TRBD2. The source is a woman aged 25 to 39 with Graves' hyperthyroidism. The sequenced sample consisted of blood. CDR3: CASSRLKREIGNEQFF. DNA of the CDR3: TGTGCCAGCAGTAGACTAAAGCGGGAGATAGGCAATGAGCAGTTCTTC.